Following are 4 T cell receptor beta chains from one sample sequenced in a study of OX40 agonist ivuxolimab in advanced cancers. TCRdb's copy holds only in-frame clones and misses some; the assay was immunoSEQ multiplex PCR. The sample has roughly 46,000 clones, approximately 80% seen once. The specimen comprised CD4+ or CD8+ T cells sorted from blood, sampled in a trial of the OX40 agonist ivuxolimab. The receptors derive from an adult with an advanced solid tumor such as melanoma, head and neck, liver or kidney cancer.

The chain has TRBV6-5 and TRBJ1-4; 7 bases line up with TRBD1. CDR1 and CDR2 (germline): MNHEY, SVGAGI. The V gene end was trimmed by 2 bases and the J gene end by 7 bases; junction bases not matched to a gene: 4. The CDR3 is 14 amino acids. The CDR3 spells CASSYRGRGEKLFF. The CDR3 DNA reads TGTGCCAGCAGTTACAGGGGGCGCGGTGAAAAACTGTTTTTT.

This clone was seen a few times. The V gene is TRBV5-6, the J gene TRBJ1-1; perhaps TRBD1 as D (5 bases). V was clipped by 5 bases and J by 4 bases, with 15 bases between them. The CDR3 has 14 amino acids. Germline V gene data show CDR1 as SGHDT and CDR2 as YYEEEE. CDR3 DNA: TGTGCCAGCAGACCCAGGGTCGGGGGCACTGAAGCTTTCTTT. It codes for CASRPRVGGTEAFF. Using reference TRBV5-6 and TRBJ1-1 for the parts outside the CDR3, the full variable domain is DAGVTQSPTHLIKTRGQQVTLRCSPKSGHDTVSWYQQALGQGPQFIFQYYEEEERQRGNFPDRFSGHQFPNYSSELNVNALLLGDSALYLCASRPRVGGTEAFFGQGTRLTVV.

This chain joins TRBV6-5 and TRBJ1-2; possibly TRBD1 for D (5 bases). The V gene's germline CDR1 is MNHEY and CDR2 SVGAGI. V was cut by 6 bases and J by 7 bases, with 15 bases left in between. This CDR3 region has 13 residues. The CDR3 loop is CASRTVGAGGYTF. The CDR3 DNA follows: TGTGCCAGCAGGACCGTCGGGGCCGGTGGCTACACCTTC.

The V gene is TRBV25-1, the J gene TRBJ1-1; TRBD1 matches at 12 bases. The CDR3 loop spans 15 amino acids. Germline CDR1 MGHDK, CDR2 SYGVNS. The ends lost 3 bases at V and 7 bases at J; junction bases unmatched: 6. In nucleotides, the CDR3 is TGTGCCAGCAGTGACCCGGGACAGGGGGCTAATGAAGCTTTCTTT. Translating gives CASSDPGQGANEAFF. The full variable domain, in which reference TRBV25-1 and TRBJ1-1 provide the parts outside the CDR3, is EADIYQTPRYLVIGTGKKITLECSQTMGHDKMYWYQQDPGMELHLIHYSYGVNSTEKGDLSSESTVSRIRTEHFPLTLESARPSHTSQYLCASSDPGQGANEAFFGQGTRLTVV.